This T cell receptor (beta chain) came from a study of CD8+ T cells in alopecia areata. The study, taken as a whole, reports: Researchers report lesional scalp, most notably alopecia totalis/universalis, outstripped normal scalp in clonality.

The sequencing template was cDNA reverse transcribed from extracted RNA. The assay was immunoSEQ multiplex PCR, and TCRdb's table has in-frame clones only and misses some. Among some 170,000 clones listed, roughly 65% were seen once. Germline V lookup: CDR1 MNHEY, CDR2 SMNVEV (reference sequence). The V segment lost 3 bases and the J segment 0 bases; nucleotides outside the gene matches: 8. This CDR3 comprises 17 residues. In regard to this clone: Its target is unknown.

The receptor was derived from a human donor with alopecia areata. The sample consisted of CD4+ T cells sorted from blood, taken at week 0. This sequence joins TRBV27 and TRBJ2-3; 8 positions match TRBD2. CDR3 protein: CASSFRAGDPSTDTQYF. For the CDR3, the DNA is TGTGCCAGCAGTTTTCGAGCGGGGGATCCTAGCACAGATACGCAGTATTTT.